The text below deals with one T cell receptor (beta chain). This sample is drawn from a study of blood T cell repertoires in COVID-19. Profiling relied on immunoSEQ multiplex PCR, and the TCRdb table lists in-frame clones only, not all of them. The table has approximately 29,000 clones, about 88% seen once. The germline gives CDR1 WSHSY, CDR2 SAAADI. J gave up 9 bases and V 6 bases, and 9 bases lay outside the gene matches. CDR3 length: 14 residues. The specimen sequenced was peripheral blood. This chain connects TRBV10-2 to TRBJ2-4; the match to TRBD2 covers 9 bases. The source of this sequence is a man aged 65 to 79 with active COVID-19. DNA of the CDR3: TGCGCCAGCAGCGCTGGGACTAGCTCGAGCATTCAGTACTTC. This gives the protein CASSAGTSSSIQYF.